This TCR beta chain was recovered during a study of T-cell reconstitution after alpha-beta-depleted transplantation in children. In germline, CDR1 is SGHVS, CDR2 FQNEAQ. This CDR3 comprises 15 residues. V was pared by 2 bases and J by 1 base, with 10 bases between. Unique molecular identifiers were used in preparing the TCRbeta library. TCRdb called the PCR reads again in MiXCR, with one record for every CDR3 protein. Among about 340,000 distinct CDR3 sequences listed, 13% were seen once. This clonotype showed up just a few times. This sequence was found in a human donor who donated a stem cell graft to a child with Fanconi anemia. The genes are TRBV7-8 and TRBJ2-3; D remains unclear. The sequencing here drew on PBMCs, taken from the stem cell graft. The CDR3 DNA is TGTGCCAGCAGCTTAAGCCCGGATGGCACAGATACGCAGTATTTT. It encodes CASSLSPDGTDTQYF.